Sequencing of this TCR beta chain was carried out in a study of T cell repertoires in cytomegalovirus infection. V shed 3 bases and J shed 6 bases, with 15 bases lying between them. Germline V gene data show CDR1 as SGHAT and CDR2 as FQNNGV. The CDR3 has 15 amino acids. Each CDR3 protein gets one entry after TCRdb re-called the reads with MiXCR. The repertoire holds 40,000 to 55,000 distinct CDR3 sequences, with about a fifth as singletons. This clonotype was found a few times. Its antigen is as yet unknown. This specimen was CD8+ T cells from cultured PBMCs, taken from culture after CMV antigen stimulation. The receptor was derived from a human donor in good health (CMV status not recorded). Some clones in this sample may be carry-over from other donors' samples. The chain is built from TRBV11-2 and TRBJ2-1; D may be TRBD1 (5 bases). CDR3 sequence reads: CASSFTFRAPNEQFF. The CDR3 DNA reads TGTGCCAGCAGCTTTACGTTCAGGGCCCCCAATGAGCAGTTCTTC.